The rows below give T cell receptor beta chains drawn from one sample of a study of T cell responses to AZD1222 COVID-19 vaccine. Profiling relied on immunoSEQ multiplex PCR, and the TCRdb table lists in-frame clones only, not all of them. The sample lists fewer than 130,000 clones, roughly 90% occurring once. This sample comprised peripheral blood, obtained 28 days after the second AZD1222 dose. These receptors originate from an adult who received the AZD1222 COVID-19 vaccine. Both conserved end residues are part of each CDR3. D genes are given only for firm matches. Clone size appears in some rows only: once, few, many, or a class for an expanded clone.

TRBV3-1/TRBV3-2	-	TRBJ2-7	-	CASSQVMGEQYF	TGTGCCAGCAGCCAAGTAATGGGGGAGCAGTACTTC
TRBV24-1	-	TRBJ2-1	-	CATGANLPYNEQFF	TGTGCCACCGGGGCGAATCTACCGTACAATGAGCAGTTCTTC
TRBV3-1/TRBV3-2	-	TRBJ1-1	-	CASSSALQGTAFF	TGTGCCAGCAGCTCGGCCCTACAGGGTACGGCTTTCTTT
TRBV6-5	-	TRBJ1-1	-	CASSVAAGLGTEAFF	TGTGCCAGCAGCGTGGCGGCGGGGCTGGGCACTGAAGCTTTCTTT
TRBV10-1	-	TRBJ2-3	once	CASSLRRSDTDTQYF	TGCGCCAGCAGTCTTCGTCGTAGCGACACAGATACGCAGTATTTT
TRBV5-4	-	TRBJ2-2	-	CASSLETGAGELFF	TGTGCCAGCAGCTTGGAGACGGGTGCCGGGGAGCTGTTTTTT
TRBV6-4	-	TRBJ2-5	-	CASSDSGEGNGETQYF	TGTGCCAGCAGTGACTCGGGCGAAGGGAACGGGGAGACCCAGTACTTC
TRBV3-1/TRBV3-2	TRBD1	TRBJ1-2	-	CASSQKGTDALGYTF	TGTGCCAGCAGCCAAAAAGGGACAGACGCGTTGGGCTACACCTTC
TRBV23-1	-	TRBJ2-7	-	CASSLGASDSYEQYF	TGCGCCAGCAGTCTGGGGGCGTCAGACTCCTACGAGCAGTACTTC
TRBV7-3	TRBD2	TRBJ2-2	-	CASSLAGGQNTGELFF	TGTGCCAGCAGCTTAGCGGGGGGACAGAACACCGGGGAGCTGTTTTTT
TRBV5-1	TRBD2	TRBJ2-7	-	CASSLALAGGFSYEQYF	TGCGCCAGCAGCTTGGCGTTAGCGGGAGGCTTCTCCTACGAGCAGTACTTC
TRBV29-1	-	TRBJ2-2	-	CSVPGHNTGELFF	TGCAGCGTCCCGGGACACAACACCGGGGAGCTGTTTTTT
TRBV7-9	-	TRBJ2-2	-	CASRSTGMVGELFF	TGTGCCAGCAGGAGTACAGGGATGGTCGGGGAGCTGTTTTTT
TRBV7-9	TRBD1	TRBJ2-7	once	CASSLAGQGGGQYF	TGTGCCAGCAGCTTAGCGGGACAGGGAGGTGGGCAGTACTTC
TRBV5-1	-	TRBJ2-7	once	CASSLDRGYEQYF	TGCGCCAGCAGCTTGGACCGCGGCTACGAGCAGTACTTC
TRBV30	-	TRBJ1-5	-	CAWSFAWDHRNQPQHF	TGTGCCTGGAGTTTCGCCTGGGATCATCGCAATCAGCCCCAGCATTTT
TRBV7-9	-	TRBJ1-1	-	CASSLEQARLVFF	TGTGCCAGCAGCCTAGAACAAGCCCGACTTGTTTTCTTT
TRBV6-6	-	TRBJ2-3	-	CASSYSRLTTDTQYF	TGTGCCAGCAGTTACAGCCGTCTCACCACAGATACGCAGTATTTT
TRBV6-2/TRBV6-3	-	TRBJ1-5	-	CASSYSGGEVFRPQHF	TGTGCCAGCAGTTACTCGGGCGGTGAGGTGTTTAGGCCCCAGCATTTT
TRBV29-1	-	TRBJ2-2	-	CSVQTPGLVSTGELFF	TGCAGCGTACAGACCCCAGGGCTCGTTTCCACCGGGGAGCTGTTTTTT
TRBV18	-	TRBJ2-7	-	CASSIETYEQYF	TGTGCCAGCTCCATCGAGACCTACGAGCAGTACTTC
TRBV19	-	TRBJ2-1	-	CASSLGSPYEQFF	TGTGCCAGTAGTCTCGGGTCCCCCTATGAGCAGTTCTTC
TRBV18	TRBD1	TRBJ1-4	-	CASSPLGTGSEKLFF	TGTGCCAGCTCACCACTGGGGACAGGGTCTGAAAAACTGTTTTTT
TRBV3-1/TRBV3-2	-	TRBJ2-3	-	CASSQTGVDTQYF	TGTGCCAGCAGCCAAACCGGGGTAGATACGCAGTATTTT
TRBV5-1	TRBD1	TRBJ1-2	-	CASSFFRDRGVYGYTF	TGCGCCAGCAGCTTCTTCCGGGACAGGGGAGTCTATGGCTACACCTTC
TRBV7-9	-	TRBJ2-2	-	CASSLRLGYTGELFF	TGTGCCAGCAGCTTAAGGCTCGGATACACCGGGGAGCTGTTTTTT
TRBV6-5	TRBD1	TRBJ1-2	-	CATSPDRDYGYTF	TGTGCCACTTCCCCCGACAGGGACTATGGCTACACCTTC
TRBV28	TRBD1	TRBJ1-1	-	CASSPGQGAGTEAFF	TGTGCCAGCAGCCCGGGACAGGGGGCGGGCACTGAAGCTTTCTTT
TRBV6-5	TRBD2	TRBJ2-7	-	CASSSFPAGTYEQYF	TGTGCCAGCAGTTCTTTCCCAGCGGGAACCTACGAGCAGTACTTC
TRBV5-4	TRBD1	TRBJ1-2	-	CASSQGQGTYYGYTF	TGTGCCAGCAGTCAAGGACAGGGGACATACTATGGCTACACCTTC
TRBV12-3/TRBV12-4	-	TRBJ2-5	-	CASSGIGETQYF	TGTGCCAGCTCGGGGATTGGGGAGACCCAGTACTTC
TRBV4-2	-	TRBJ1-6	-	CASSQETFEGPLHF	TGTGCCAGCAGCCAGGAGACATTTGAGGGACCCCTCCACTTT